A selection of T cell receptor beta chains follows, all from one sample in a study of blood T cell repertoires in COVID-19. The assay was immunoSEQ multiplex PCR, and TCRdb's table has in-frame clones only and misses some. The data hold a few hundred thousand clones, with roughly 85% observed a single time. The sample taken for sequencing was PBMCs or T cells enriched from blood (not recorded which). Receptors originate from a woman aged 25-40 years who had recovered from COVID-19. CDR3s include the opening cysteine and the closing phenylalanine or tryptophan. Each record gives: J gene, clone size, V gene, D gene, CDR3 DNA, CDR3 protein. A D gene is named only where the DNA matches it firmly. The listing skips clone size in some rows; elsewhere it reads once, few, many or a size class.

TRBJ2-7,NA,TRBV6-5,TRBD2,TGTGCCAGCAGTTACGGGGGGGAAACCTACGAGCAGTACTTC,CASSYGGETYEQYF
TRBJ1-3,NA,TRBV2,NA,TGTGCCAGCAGTGATCTTATTACTGGAAACACCATATATTTT,CASSDLITGNTIYF
TRBJ1-1,NA,TRBV7-8,NA,TGTGCCAGCAGCTCCCATGACGGGAGTGCAGCTTTCTTT,CASSSHDGSAAFF
TRBJ2-1,NA,TRBV11-2,TRBD2,TGTGCCAGCAGCCCCCAAGGGGGGACTAGCCGTCTCAATGAGCAGTTCTTC,CASSPQGGTSRLNEQFF
TRBJ1-1,NA,TRBV6-5,NA,TGTGCCAGCACCATACTGACACCGAACACTGAAGCTTTCTTT,CASTILTPNTEAFF
TRBJ2-3,NA,TRBV5-1,NA,TGCGCCAGCAGCCTGGGGACTCTGGGTGGCACAGATACGCAGTATTTT,CASSLGTLGGTDTQYF
TRBJ2-5,NA,TRBV3-1/TRBV3-2,TRBD2,TGTGCCAGCAGTACCACTACGGGGGGGAAGGACTTC,CASSTTTGGKDF
TRBJ2-1,NA,TRBV3-1/TRBV3-2,NA,TGTGCCAGCAGCCAAGAAGGGGTCAGCTCCTACAATGAGCAGTTCTTC,CASSQEGVSSYNEQFF
TRBJ2-1,NA,TRBV5-1,TRBD2,TGCGCCAGCAGCCTTAGCGGGGGGACCTACAATGAGCAGTTCTTC,CASSLSGGTYNEQFF
TRBJ2-7,few,TRBV5-1,NA,TGCGCCAGCAGCTCACCAGGGAATCCCTACGAGCAGTACTTC,CASSSPGNPYEQYF
TRBJ1-1,NA,TRBV21-1,NA,TGTGCCAGCAGCAGACCCGGTAAAGACGGGACAGGGGATGGGGACACTGAAGCTTTCTTT,CASSRPGKDGTGDGDTEAFF
TRBJ1-6,NA,TRBV20-1,NA,TGCAGTGCTAGTCCTCCGGGAAGGTATGATTCACCCCTCCACTTT,CSASPPGRYDSPLHF
TRBJ2-1,NA,TRBV7-6,NA,TGTGCCAGCAGCATAAGCGCCACACGATCCGCCCCGTACAATGAGCAGTTCTTC,CASSISATRSAPYNEQFF
TRBJ2-5,NA,TRBV7-9,NA,TGTGCCAGCAGCTTGAAACAGGGTATGCGAGAGACCCAGTACTTC,CASSLKQGMRETQYF
TRBJ1-2,once,TRBV27,TRBD1,TGTGCCAGCAGTTTATACAGGGGGTTAGGCTACACCTTC,CASSLYRGLGYTF
TRBJ2-5,NA,TRBV5-5,TRBD2,TGTGCCAGCAGCTGGGAAGGGACTAGCGAAGAGACCCAGTACTTC,CASSWEGTSEETQYF
TRBJ2-5,NA,TRBV5-4,NA,TGTGCCAGCAGCTTGCGAGGAGAGAGTGAGACCCAGTACTTC,CASSLRGESETQYF
TRBJ2-3,NA,TRBV6-2/TRBV6-3,TRBD2,TGTGCCAGCAGTTACGAGTGGCTAGCGGGAGATTCCACTAGCACAGATACGCAGTATTTT,CASSYEWLAGDSTSTDTQYF
TRBJ2-7,NA,TRBV7-3,NA,TGTGCCAGCAGCCAAGGGGCCGGAGTCGAGCAGTACTTC,CASSQGAGVEQYF
TRBJ1-1,once,TRBV15,NA,TGTGCCACCAGCAGGGTCACTACAGGGGAAGCTTTCTTT,CATSRVTTGEAFF
TRBJ1-3,NA,TRBV7-9,TRBD1,TGTGCCAGCAGCTTAGGACAGGGGGCAAACACCATATATTTT,CASSLGQGANTIYF
TRBJ1-5,once,TRBV28,NA,TGTGCCAGCGGGAATCAGGGTGACACCCGGCCCCAGCATTTT,CASGNQGDTRPQHF
TRBJ2-4,NA,TRBV3-1/TRBV3-2,TRBD2,TGTGCCAGCAGCCAATCCCTAGCGGCAATAGCCAAAAACATTCAGTACTTC,CASSQSLAAIAKNIQYF
TRBJ2-7,NA,TRBV5-6,NA,TGTGCCAGCAGCTCGCCGACTGTAACCGAGCAGTACTTC,CASSSPTVTEQYF
TRBJ2-7,NA,TRBV29-1,TRBD1,TGCAGCGTTGCCCACTGGACAGGGTACTCCTACGAGCAGTACTTC,CSVAHWTGYSYEQYF
TRBJ2-1,NA,TRBV3-1/TRBV3-2,NA,TGTGCCAGCAGCCAAGGGGGAGTGCAGCAGTTCTTC,CASSQGGVQQFF
TRBJ1-1,NA,TRBV3-1/TRBV3-2,NA,TGTGCCAGCAGCCCCTATCTAACCCGCTCGAACACTGAAGCTTTCTTT,CASSPYLTRSNTEAFF
TRBJ2-3,NA,TRBV4-2,NA,TGTGCCAGCAGCCAAGAACGGGGTAGTAGCGGAGGAGGTACGCAGTATTTT,CASSQERGSSGGGTQYF
TRBJ2-3,few,TRBV7-2,TRBD2,TGTGCCAGCAGCTTAGGGTACGGCGGGGGGGCTAGCACAGATACGCAGTATTTT,CASSLGYGGGASTDTQYF
TRBJ2-2,NA,TRBV3-1/TRBV3-2,TRBD1,TGTGCCAGCAGCCAAGGGTCCCTCGGGACAGGGATCACCGGGGAGCTGTTTTTT,CASSQGSLGTGITGELFF
TRBJ2-7,NA,TRBV10-2,NA,TGCGCCAGCAGTGAGTCTCAGACTCGTTCCTACGAGCAGTACTTC,CASSESQTRSYEQYF
TRBJ2-7,once,TRBV19,TRBD1,TGTGCCAGTAGTATTCGGGACAGCCTCTACGAGCAGTACTTC,CASSIRDSLYEQYF
TRBJ2-7,NA,TRBV29-1,TRBD1,TGCAGCGTCGCCGACAGGGGACACGAGCAGTACTTC,CSVADRGHEQYF
TRBJ1-6,NA,TRBV5-8,TRBD1,TGTGCCAGCAGCATTCCGGGACAGGGATTCCCTTATTCACCCCTCCACTTT,CASSIPGQGFPYSPLHF
TRBJ2-3,NA,TRBV11-2,NA,TGTGCCAGCAGCCAAGTGGGGGGGCTGGATACGCAGTATTTT,CASSQVGGLDTQYF
TRBJ2-6,NA,TRBV3-1/TRBV3-2,TRBD1,TGTGCCAGCACCATAGTTGGGGGACAGGGAGTAGCTGGGGCCAACGTCCTGACTTTC,CASTIVGGQGVAGANVLTF
TRBJ1-2,NA,TRBV29-1,TRBD1,TGCAGCGACACCGGGACAGGGGTTCACGGCTACACCTTC,CSDTGTGVHGYTF
TRBJ2-3,NA,TRBV7-3,TRBD2,TGTGCCAGCAGCTTCTCTAGCGGGAGTAGTACAGATACGCAGTATTTT,CASSFSSGSSTDTQYF
TRBJ2-1,NA,TRBV5-5,NA,TGTGCCAGCAGCTCCGGGAGCAGAACTAGTGAGCAGTTCTTC,CASSSGSRTSEQFF
TRBJ2-2,NA,TRBV5-4,NA,TGTGCCAGCAGGCCGGTACCCACCGGGGAGCTGTTTTTT,CASRPVPTGELFF
TRBJ1-2,NA,TRBV7-8,TRBD1,TGTGCCAGCAGCGAGGAGCGGTGGGACAGTAACTATGGCTACACCTTC,CASSEERWDSNYGYTF
TRBJ2-1,once,TRBV7-3,TRBD2,TGTGCCAGCAGCTTACTCCCGGGGACTAGCGGGAGGGGAAATGAGCAGTTCTTC,CASSLLPGTSGRGNEQFF
TRBJ1-1,NA,TRBV6-1,NA,TGTGCCAGCAGTGAACTGTCCGCCGGGGGGACTGAAGCTTTCTTT,CASSELSAGGTEAFF
TRBJ2-5,NA,TRBV4-1,NA,TGCGCCAGCAGCCAAGACGAGACGGGAGAAGAGACCCAGTACTTC,CASSQDETGEETQYF
TRBJ2-5,NA,TRBV20-1,NA,TGCAGTGCTAGTTCCCGGGGAGAGACCCAGTACTTC,CSASSRGETQYF
TRBJ1-1,few,TRBV30,NA,TGTGCCTGGAGCCTGGGGGAGGGGATATTTGTGAACACTGAAGCTTTCTTT,CAWSLGEGIFVNTEAFF
TRBJ2-7,NA,TRBV11-2,NA,TGTGCCAGCAGTCGGACAGAATCCTACGAGCAGTACTTC,CASSRTESYEQYF
TRBJ1-1,NA,TRBV24-1,TRBD1,TGTGCCACCACTACCGGGACAGGCAAGAACACTGAAGCTTTCTTT,CATTTGTGKNTEAFF
TRBJ2-7,NA,TRBV6-5,TRBD1,TGTGCCAGCAGGGGACAGCGATTTTACGAGCAGTACTTC,CASRGQRFYEQYF
TRBJ1-4,NA,TRBV4-1,TRBD1,TGCGCCAGCAGCCTAGGACAGGGGGTGCAAGAAAAACTGTTTTTT,CASSLGQGVQEKLFF